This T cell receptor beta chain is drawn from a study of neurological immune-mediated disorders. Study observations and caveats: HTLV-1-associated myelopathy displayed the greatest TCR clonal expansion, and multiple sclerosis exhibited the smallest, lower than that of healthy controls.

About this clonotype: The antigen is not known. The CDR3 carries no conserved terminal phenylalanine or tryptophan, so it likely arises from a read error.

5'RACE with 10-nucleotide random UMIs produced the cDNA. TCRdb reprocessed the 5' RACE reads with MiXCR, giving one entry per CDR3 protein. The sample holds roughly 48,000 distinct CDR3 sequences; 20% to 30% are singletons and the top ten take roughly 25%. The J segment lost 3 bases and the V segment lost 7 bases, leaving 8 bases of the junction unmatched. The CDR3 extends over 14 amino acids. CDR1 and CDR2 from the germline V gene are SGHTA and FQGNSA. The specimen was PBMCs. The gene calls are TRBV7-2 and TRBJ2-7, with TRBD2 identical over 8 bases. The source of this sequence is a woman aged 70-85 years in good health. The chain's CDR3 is CASITASGSYEQYL. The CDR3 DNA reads TGTGCCAGCATCACCGCCAGCGGGAGCTACGAGCAGTACTTA.